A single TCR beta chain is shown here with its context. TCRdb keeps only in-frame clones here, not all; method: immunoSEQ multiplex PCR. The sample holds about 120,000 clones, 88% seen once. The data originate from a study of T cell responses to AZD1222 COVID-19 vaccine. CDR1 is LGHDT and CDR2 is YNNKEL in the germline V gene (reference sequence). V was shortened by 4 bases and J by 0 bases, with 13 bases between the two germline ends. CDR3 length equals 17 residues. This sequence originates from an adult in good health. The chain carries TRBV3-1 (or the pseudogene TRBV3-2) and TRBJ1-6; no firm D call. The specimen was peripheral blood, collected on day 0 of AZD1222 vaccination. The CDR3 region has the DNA TGTGCCAGCAGCCCACTCCAACCTAGCTCCTATAATTCACCCCTCCACTTT. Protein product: CASSPLQPSSYNSPLHF.